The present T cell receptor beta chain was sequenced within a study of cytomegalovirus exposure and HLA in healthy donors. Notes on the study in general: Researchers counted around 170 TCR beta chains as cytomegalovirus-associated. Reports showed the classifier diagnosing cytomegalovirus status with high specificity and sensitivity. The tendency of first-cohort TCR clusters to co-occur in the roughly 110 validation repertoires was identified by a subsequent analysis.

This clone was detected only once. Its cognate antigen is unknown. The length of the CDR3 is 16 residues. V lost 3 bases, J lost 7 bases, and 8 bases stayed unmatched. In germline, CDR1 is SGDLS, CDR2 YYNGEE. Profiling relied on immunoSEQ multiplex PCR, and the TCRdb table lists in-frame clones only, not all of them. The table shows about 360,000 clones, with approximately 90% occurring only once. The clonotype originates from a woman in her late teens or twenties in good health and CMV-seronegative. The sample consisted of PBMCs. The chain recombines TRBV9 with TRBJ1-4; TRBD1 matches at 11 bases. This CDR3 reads CASSASIGTGGEKLFF. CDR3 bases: TGTGCCAGCAGCGCATCAATCGGGACAGGGGGTGAAAAACTGTTTTTT.